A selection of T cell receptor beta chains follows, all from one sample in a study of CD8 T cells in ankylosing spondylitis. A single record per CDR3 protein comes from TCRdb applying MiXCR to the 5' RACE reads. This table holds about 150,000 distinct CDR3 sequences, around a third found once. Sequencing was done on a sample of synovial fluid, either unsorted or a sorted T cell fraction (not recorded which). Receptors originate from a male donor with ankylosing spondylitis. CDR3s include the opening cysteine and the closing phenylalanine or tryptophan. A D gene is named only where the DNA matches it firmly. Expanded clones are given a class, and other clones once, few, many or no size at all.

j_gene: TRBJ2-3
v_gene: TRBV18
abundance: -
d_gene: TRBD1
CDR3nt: TGTGCCAGCTCACCCCTGGGGTCGGGGACAGAAACAGATACGCAGTATTTT
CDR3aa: CASSPLGSGTETDTQYF

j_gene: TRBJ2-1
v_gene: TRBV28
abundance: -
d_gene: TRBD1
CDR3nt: TGTGCCAGCAGTCCGACAGGGACCACCTACAATGAGCAGTTCTTC
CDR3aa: CASSPTGTTYNEQFF

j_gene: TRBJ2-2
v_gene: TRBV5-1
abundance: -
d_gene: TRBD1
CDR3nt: TGCGCCAGCAGCTGGGGGACAGCCAGAAACACCGGGGAGCTGTTTTTT
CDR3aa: CASSWGTARNTGELFF

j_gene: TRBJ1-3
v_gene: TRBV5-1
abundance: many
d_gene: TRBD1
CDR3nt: TGCGCCAGCAGCTTGTCATCGACAGGGGGAAACACCATATATTTT
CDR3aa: CASSLSSTGGNTIYF

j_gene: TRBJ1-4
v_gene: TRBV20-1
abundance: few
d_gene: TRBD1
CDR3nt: TGCAGTGCCACAGGACAGGGGCCGACAACTAATGAAAAACTGTTTTTT
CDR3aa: CSATGQGPTTNEKLFF

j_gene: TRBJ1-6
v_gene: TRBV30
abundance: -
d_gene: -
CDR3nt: TGTGCCTGGAGCACTCCAGGATCACCCCTCCACTTT
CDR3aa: CAWSTPGSPLHF

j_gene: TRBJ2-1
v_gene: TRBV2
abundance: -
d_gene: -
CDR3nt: TGTGCCAGCAGTGAAATAGCATGGGTCTATGAGCAGTTCTTC
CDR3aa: CASSEIAWVYEQFF

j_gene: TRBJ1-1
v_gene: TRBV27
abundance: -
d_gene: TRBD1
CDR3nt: TGTGCCAGCAGTTCACGGGACAGTCAGAACACTGAAGCTTTCTTT
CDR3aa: CASSSRDSQNTEAFF

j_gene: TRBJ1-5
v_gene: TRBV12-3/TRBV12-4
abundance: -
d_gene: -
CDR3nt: TGTGCCAGCAGAGGACAAACCCAGAATCAGCCCCAGCATTTT
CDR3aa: CASRGQTQNQPQHF

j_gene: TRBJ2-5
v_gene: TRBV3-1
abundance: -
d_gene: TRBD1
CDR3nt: TGTGCCAGCAGCCCGGGACAGGCGAACCAAGAGACCCAGTACTTC
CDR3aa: CASSPGQANQETQYF

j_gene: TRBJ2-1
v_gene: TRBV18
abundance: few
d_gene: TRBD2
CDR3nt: TGTGCCAGCTCACCAAAAGTTGGCGGGAGCTCCTACAATGAGCAGTTCTTC
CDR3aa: CASSPKVGGSSYNEQFF

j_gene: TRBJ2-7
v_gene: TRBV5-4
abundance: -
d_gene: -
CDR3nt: TGTGCCAGCAGCCCGGGGCAACCCTCCTACGAGCAGTACTTC
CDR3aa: CASSPGQPSYEQYF

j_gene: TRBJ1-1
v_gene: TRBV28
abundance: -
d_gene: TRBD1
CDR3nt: TGTGCCAGCAGTCCAGGGGGCTGGGCCACTGAAGCTTTCTTT
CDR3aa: CASSPGGWATEAFF

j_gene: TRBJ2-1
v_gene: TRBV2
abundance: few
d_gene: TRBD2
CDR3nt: TGTGCCAGCAGTGACGGACTAGCGGGAGGTCTTGAGCAGTTCTTC
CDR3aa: CASSDGLAGGLEQFF

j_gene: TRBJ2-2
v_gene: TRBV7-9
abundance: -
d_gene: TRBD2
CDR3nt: TGTGCCAGCAGCCATAGCGGGCCGGAGCTGTTTTTT
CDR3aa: CASSHSGPELFF

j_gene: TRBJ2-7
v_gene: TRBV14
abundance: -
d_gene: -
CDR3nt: TGTGCCAGCAGCCGGAGTAAAGGGTACGAGCAGTACTTC
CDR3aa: CASSRSKGYEQYF

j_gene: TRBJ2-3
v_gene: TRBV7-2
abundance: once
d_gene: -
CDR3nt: TGTGCCAGCAGCCGGGTATGGGCAGATACGCAGTATTTT
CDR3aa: CASSRVWADTQYF

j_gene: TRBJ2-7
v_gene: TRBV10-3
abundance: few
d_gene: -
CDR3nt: TGTGCCATCGGGACACTCAAAATGGGGAACTCCTACGAGCAGTACTTC
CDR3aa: CAIGTLKMGNSYEQYF

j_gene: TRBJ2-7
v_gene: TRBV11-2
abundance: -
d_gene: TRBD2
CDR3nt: TGTGCCAGCAGCTTAGAGGGTGGGGCTAGCGGGAGTGGGAGCTCCTACGAGCAGTACTTC
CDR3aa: CASSLEGGASGSGSSYEQYF

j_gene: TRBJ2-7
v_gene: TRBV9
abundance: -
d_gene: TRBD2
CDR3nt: TGTGCCAGCAGCGTGCACTACACTAGCGGCTACGAGCAGTACTTC
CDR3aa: CASSVHYTSGYEQYF

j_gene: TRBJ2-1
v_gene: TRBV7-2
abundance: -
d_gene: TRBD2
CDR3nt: TGTGCCGGGGGGGGCGGGAGGATTTACAATGAGCAGTTCTTC
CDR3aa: CAGGGGRIYNEQFF

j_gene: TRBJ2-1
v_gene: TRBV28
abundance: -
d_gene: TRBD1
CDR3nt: TGTGCCAGCAGTCGTACCCCAGGGACAGGGAACAATGAGCAGTTCTTC
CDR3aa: CASSRTPGTGNNEQFF

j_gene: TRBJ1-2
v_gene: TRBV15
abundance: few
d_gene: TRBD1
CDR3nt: TGTGCCACCAGCAGAGCCCCGGGACAGGGTTTTACTGGCTACACCTTC
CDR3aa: CATSRAPGQGFTGYTF

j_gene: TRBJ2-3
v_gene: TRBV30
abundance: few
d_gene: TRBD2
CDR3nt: TGTGCCTGGAGGCGGGGGGGAGAGGATACGCAGTATTTT
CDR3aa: CAWRRGGEDTQYF

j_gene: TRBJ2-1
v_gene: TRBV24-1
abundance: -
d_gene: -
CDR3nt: TGTGCCACCAGTGGTTCAACAGGACCGGAGTTCTTC
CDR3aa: CATSGSTGPEFF

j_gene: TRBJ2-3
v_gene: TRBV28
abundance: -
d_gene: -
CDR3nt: TGTGCCAGCAGTTTCATCCGCCCGCTCGGGGCAGATACGCAGTATTTT
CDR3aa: CASSFIRPLGADTQYF

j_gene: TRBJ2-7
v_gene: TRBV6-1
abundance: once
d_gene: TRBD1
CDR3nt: TGTGCCAGCAGGGCCGGACAGGGTCACGGGCACTCCTACGAGCAGTACTTC
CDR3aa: CASRAGQGHGHSYEQYF

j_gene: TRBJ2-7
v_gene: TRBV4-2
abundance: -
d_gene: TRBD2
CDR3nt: TGTGCCAGCAGCCAAGATCCTAGCGGGAGGGCTCAGCAGTACTTC
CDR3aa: CASSQDPSGRAQQYF

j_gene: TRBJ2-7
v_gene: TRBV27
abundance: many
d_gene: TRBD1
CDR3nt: TGTGCCAGCAGTCCGGGACAGGGGGCCTACGAGCAGTACTTC
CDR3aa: CASSPGQGAYEQYF

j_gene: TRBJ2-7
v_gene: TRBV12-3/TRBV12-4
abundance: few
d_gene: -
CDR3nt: TGTGCCAGCAGTGCCGGAGGGAATTACGAGCAGTACTTC
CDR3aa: CASSAGGNYEQYF

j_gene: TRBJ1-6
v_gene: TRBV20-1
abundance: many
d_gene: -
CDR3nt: TGCAGTGCTAGAGATGAGAAGGGCTCCTATAATTCACCCCTCCACTTT
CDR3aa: CSARDEKGSYNSPLHF

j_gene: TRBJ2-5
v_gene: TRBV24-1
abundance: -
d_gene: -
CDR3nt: TGTGCCACCAGTGATTTGGAGGGGGGCAAAGAGACCCAGTACTTC
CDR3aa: CATSDLEGGKETQYF

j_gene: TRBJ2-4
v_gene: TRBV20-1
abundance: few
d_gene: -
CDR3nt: TGCAGTGCTAGAGAGAAAACAGGACTAGCCAAAAACATTCAGTACTTC
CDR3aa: CSAREKTGLAKNIQYF

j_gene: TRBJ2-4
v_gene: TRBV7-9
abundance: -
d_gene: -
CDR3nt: TGTGCCAGCAGCACCGATTTAAACATTCAGTACTTC
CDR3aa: CASSTDLNIQYF

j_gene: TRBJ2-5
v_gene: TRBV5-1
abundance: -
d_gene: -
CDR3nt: TGCGCCAGCAGCCCTGGGCTGTCGAGGAGGGAGACCAAGATCACCCAGTACTTC
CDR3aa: CASSPGLSRRETKITQYF

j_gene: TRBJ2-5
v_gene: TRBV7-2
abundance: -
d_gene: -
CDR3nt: TGTGCCAGCAGCTTAGCCCCGGGGAGCGGGCAAGAGACCCAGTACTTC
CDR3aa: CASSLAPGSGQETQYF

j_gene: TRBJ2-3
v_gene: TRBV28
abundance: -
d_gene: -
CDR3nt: TGTGCCAGCAGTCTAGCGACCCATAGTCGTGCGGGAGATACGCAGTATTTT
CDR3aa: CASSLATHSRAGDTQYF

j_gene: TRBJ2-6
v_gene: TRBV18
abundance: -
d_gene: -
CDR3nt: TGTGCCAGCTCACCAGTGGACGGGGCCAACGTCCTGACTTTC
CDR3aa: CASSPVDGANVLTF

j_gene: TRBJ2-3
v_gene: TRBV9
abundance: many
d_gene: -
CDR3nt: TGTGCCAGCAGCTACACAGATACGCAGTATTTT
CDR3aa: CASSYTDTQYF

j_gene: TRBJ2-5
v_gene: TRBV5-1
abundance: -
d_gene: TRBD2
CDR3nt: TGCGCCAGCAGCACTAGGACTAGCGGGGGATGGGGCCAAGAGACCCAGTACTTC
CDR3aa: CASSTRTSGGWGQETQYF

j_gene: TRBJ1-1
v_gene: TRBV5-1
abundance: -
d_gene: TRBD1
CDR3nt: TGCGCCAGCAGCTTGAGTGGGACAGCGAACACTGAAGCTTTCTTT
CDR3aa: CASSLSGTANTEAFF

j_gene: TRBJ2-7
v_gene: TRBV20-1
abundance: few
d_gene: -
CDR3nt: TGCAGTGCTAGAGACCGCGTCGCCGGCAGGCTAAACGAGCAGTACTTC
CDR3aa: CSARDRVAGRLNEQYF